Sequencing of this T cell receptor beta chain was carried out in a study of human T cells and chemical hapten exposure. The germline gives CDR1 MDHEN, CDR2 SYDVKM. V was shortened by 3 bases and J by 4 bases, with 10 bases between the two germline ends. This CDR3 is built from 14 residues. In TCRdb, the RACE reads were re-called with MiXCR into one record per CDR3 protein. The sample includes about 260,000 distinct CDR3 sequences, 7.5% to 9% of them seen just once. Stated time point: pre-sensitization, week 0. This sample's treatment: therapeutic diphenylcyclopropenone sensitization with weekly scalp DPC. This clonotype has at least ten counts.

The sequence came from a woman in her forties with alopecia areata. Some clones in this sample may be carry-over from other donors' samples. The sample in question was whole blood, obtained in connection with sensitization to the hapten diphenylcyclopropenone (DPC). V usage is TRBV28 and J usage is TRBJ2-4, with a possible D match to TRBD2 (5 bases). CDR3: CASSLVGGKNIQYF. The CDR3 DNA is TGTGCCAGCAGTTTGGTCGGCGGGAAAAACATTCAGTACTTC.